The clone carrying this T cell receptor beta chain showed up just a few times. This record comes from a study of T cells of healthy individuals. From the 5' RACE reads, TCRdb called clonotypes with MiXCR, one entry per CDR3 protein. The repertoire holds around 63,000 distinct CDR3 sequences, with 15% to 20% as singletons. The CDR3 length is 16 residues. Germline V gene data show CDR1 as SGHTA and CDR2 as FQGNSA. V was shortened by 5 bases and J by 2 bases, with 17 bases between the two germline ends. This sequence originates from a human donor in good health. V usage is TRBV7-2 and J usage is TRBJ2-3; TRBD2 is a possible D gene (6 bases). CDR3 in DNA: TGTGCCAGCAGCCCCCTTGTCGGGGGTTTCACAGATACGCAGTATTTT. As protein: CASSPLVGGFTDTQYF. Based on the CDR3 plus reference TRBV7-2 and TRBJ2-3, the full variable domain is GAGVSQSPSNKVTEKGKDVELRCDPISGHTALYWYRQSLGQGLEFLIYFQGNSAPDKSGLPSDRFSAERTGGSVSTLTIQRTQQEDSAVYLCASSPLVGGFTDTQYFGPGTRLTVL.